These 31 T cell receptor beta chains were sequenced from one sample in a study of cytomegalovirus exposure and HLA in healthy donors. The PCR made use of 60 Vbeta and 13 Jbeta primers. Sequenced by immunoSEQ multiplex PCR; TCRdb stores in-frame clones only, minus some. Here the sample spans some 180,000 clones, 70% to 80% being singletons. Input material: PBMCs. The receptors here all came from a man aged 18-30 years in good health and CMV-seronegative.

The chain uses TRBV18 and TRBJ1-1; 12 positions match TRBD1. V shed 3 bases and J 3 bases; nucleotides not matched to a gene: 8. Per the germline V gene, CDR1 is KGHSH and CDR2 is LQKENI. There are 17 residues in the CDR3. CDR3 protein: CASSPLGTGGPDTEAFF. The CDR3, as DNA: TGTGCCAGCTCACCTTTGGGGACAGGGGGCCCGGACACTGAAGCTTTCTTT.

This clone was counted once. The chain joins TRBV19 to TRBJ2-3; TRBD2 aligns across 7 bases. V lost 7 bases and J lost 0; bases outside the gene matches: 4. The CDR3 sequence is 14 residues long. Germline loops: CDR1 LNHDA, CDR2 SQIVND (reference sequence). As DNA, the CDR3 is TGTGCCAGTAACCGGGACTACAGCACAGATACGCAGTATTTT. Translation gives CASNRDYSTDTQYF.

This clone was seen only a few times. The V gene is TRBV4-3, the J gene TRBJ2-7; D remains ambiguous. The CDR3 runs to 14 residues. V dropped 4 bases and J dropped 0 bases, with 10 bases sitting between them. CDR1 is LGHNA, CDR2 YSLEER, per germline. The CDR3 loop reads CASSPRHISYEQYF. The CDR3 bases are TGCGCCAGCAGCCCCCGCCACATCTCCTACGAGCAGTACTTC.

The J gene is TRBJ2-5, the V gene TRBV4-3, with TRBD1 matching 8 bases. Trimming took 0 bases from V and 5 from J; bases not matched to a gene: 11. The V gene's germline CDR1 is LGHNA and CDR2 YSLEER. The CDR3 has 17 amino acids. This CDR3 is CASSQDGPTGVGETQYF. The CDR3 nucleotides read TGCGCCAGCAGCCAAGATGGACCGACAGGGGTTGGGGAGACCCAGTACTTC.

This clone was seen once. V usage is TRBV9 and J usage is TRBJ2-3, with a weak D call TRBD1 (5 bases). Trimming removed 2 bases at V and 2 bases at J, with 15 bases between. The CDR3 length is 16 residues. CDR1 and CDR2 from the germline V gene are SGDLS and YYNGEE. CDR3 in DNA: TGTGCCAGCAGCGTCAGCCCCAGGGTGGACACAGATACGCAGTATTTT. Its translation is CASSVSPRVDTDTQYF.

The chain joins TRBV6-1 to TRBJ2-7; a possible D gene is TRBD1 (5 bases). The CDR3 consists of 17 residues. V was trimmed by 1 base and J by 2 bases, leaving 18 bases between them. Germline CDR1 MNHNS, CDR2 SASEGT. The CDR3 nucleotides read TGTGCCAGCAGTGAAGGATCAAGGGCCAGGGCTCCCTACGAGCAGTACTTC. Translation gives CASSEGSRARAPYEQYF.

This clone was seen a handful of times. J is TRBJ2-5 and V is TRBV5-1; 11 bases map to TRBD2. The length of the CDR3 is 17 residues. J gave up 5 bases and V 0 bases, and 9 bases lay outside the gene matches. Per germline, CDR1 SGHRS and CDR2 YFSETQ. The CDR3 DNA reads as TGCGCCAGCAGCTTGGCCTGGAGTAGCGGGGGGGCGGAGACCCAGTACTTC. Translating gives CASSLAWSSGGAETQYF. The entire variable domain, with the rest obtained from reference TRBV5-1 and TRBJ2-5, is as follows: KAGVTQTPRYLIKTRGQQVTLSCSPISGHRSVSWYQQTPGQGLQFLFEYFSETQRNKGNFPGRFSGRQFSNSRSEMNVSTLELGDSALYLCASSLAWSSGGAETQYFGPGTRLLVL.

The rearrangement uses TRBV7-9 and TRBJ2-7; D unclear. The germline CDR1 and CDR2 sequences are SEHNR and FQNEAQ (reference sequence). The CDR3 contains 14 residues. Trimming stripped 3 bases from V and 4 bases from J, with 13 bases between. The CDR3 region is CASSFPADPYEQYF. The CDR3, as DNA: TGTGCCAGCAGCTTCCCCGCAGATCCGTACGAGCAGTACTTC.

This clone was seen a handful of times. The chain is built from TRBV4-3 and TRBJ2-2; TRBD1 matches 12 bases. V was clipped by 3 bases and J by 6 bases; unmatched bases: 2. Germline V lookup: CDR1 LGHNA, CDR2 YSLEER. The CDR3 runs to 15 residues. DNA for the CDR3: TGCGCCAGCAGCCACCGGGACAGGGGGCCCGGGGAGCTGTTTTTT. Translated, it gives CASSHRDRGPGELFF.

The rearrangement joins TRBV5-4 to TRBJ2-7; TRBD2 agrees at 10 bases. Germline CDR1 is SGHNT and CDR2 is YYREEE (reference sequence). J lost 3 bases, V lost 0 bases, and 0 bases had no gene match. CDR3 length equals 14 residues. CDR3 sequence: CASSLGTSGYEQYF. CDR3 nucleotides: TGTGCCAGCAGCTTGGGGACTAGCGGCTACGAGCAGTACTTC.

This clone was seen a handful of times. The chain links TRBV19 to TRBJ1-4; D perhaps matches TRBD1 (5 bases). From germline, CDR1 is LNHDA and CDR2 SQIVND (reference sequence). The CDR3 consists of 14 residues. V dropped 3 bases and J dropped 8 bases, with 13 bases sitting between them. Here the CDR3 reads CASSMGREGEKLFF. The CDR3 DNA reads TGTGCCAGTAGTATGGGCAGGGAAGGGGAAAAACTGTTTTTT.

The chain recombines TRBV7-9 with TRBJ2-1, with no clear D. Germline V gives CDR1 SEHNR, CDR2 FQNEAQ (reference sequence). V lost 5 bases and J lost 6, with 5 bases in between. The CDR3 consists of 11 residues. The CDR3 DNA reads as TGTGCCAGCAGCACCAGCAATGAGCAGTTCTTC. Residues: CASSTSNEQFF.

The CDR3 region is CASSRDRVSINEQFF. The CDR3 nucleotides are TGTGCCAGCAGCCGGGACAGGGTCTCAATCAATGAGCAGTTCTTC. The chain joins TRBV7-2 to TRBJ2-1; 9 bases line up with TRBD1. From germline, CDR1 is SGHTA and CDR2 FQGNSA. J gave up 6 bases and V 5 bases, and 8 bases lay outside the gene matches. The CDR3 covers 15 residues.

A single count supports this clone. The chain combines TRBV2 with TRBJ1-1; D ambiguous. The ends were cut back, 1 base at V and 2 bases at J, with 8 bases in the middle. The CDR3 runs 14 residues. Germline CDR1 SNHLY, CDR2 FYNNEI. The CDR3 coding sequence is TGTGCCAGCAGTGAAGGCCAGACAAACACTGAAGCTTTCTTT. It is translated as CASSEGQTNTEAFF.

CDR3 nucleotides: TGTGCCAGTTTTGAGACAGAGCAGAACACTGAAGCTTTCTTT. This gives the protein CASFETEQNTEAFF. This rearrangement joins TRBV19 to TRBJ1-1; tentative D call: TRBD1 (5 bases). The germline V gene has CDR1 LNHDA and CDR2 SQIVND (reference sequence). This CDR3 has 14 residues. V was pared by 8 bases and J by 1 base, with 14 bases between.

This rearrangement joins TRBV4-2 to TRBJ1-5; D is ambiguous. Trimming took 3 bases from V and 4 from J, leaving 7 bases between them. This CDR3 has 13 amino acids. Germline V gene sequence: CDR1 LGHNA, CDR2 YNFKEQ. The CDR3 here is CASSQVENQPQHF. The CDR3 DNA follows: TGTGCCAGCAGCCAGGTGGAGAATCAGCCCCAGCATTTT.

This chain joins TRBV10-3 and TRBJ2-1; D is unresolved. The CDR3 is 11 amino acids. Germline V gene sequence: CDR1 ENHRY, CDR2 SYGVKD. Trimming removed 5 bases from V and 5 bases from J, with 4 bases in between. CDR3 protein: CAISPHNEQFF. Written as DNA, the CDR3 is TGTGCCATCAGTCCTCACAATGAGCAGTTCTTC.

The chain joins TRBV5-5 to TRBJ2-3; no reliable D call. Trimming shortened V by 4 bases and J by 2 bases, and 8 bases separated the two germline ends. This CDR3 comprises 13 residues. Germline CDR1 SGHKS, CDR2 YYEKEE (reference sequence). CDR3 sequence reads: CASSPPVTDTQYF. DNA for the CDR3: TGTGCCAGCAGCCCACCGGTCACAGATACGCAGTATTTT.

The chain couples TRBV13 to TRBJ2-1; 13 bases fit TRBD2. CDR3 length: 19 amino acids. CDR1 and CDR2 from the germline V gene are PRHDT and FYEKMQ (reference sequence). V shed 1 base and J 2 bases; nucleotides not matched to a gene: 8. The CDR3 nucleotides are TGTGCCAGCAGCTTAGAACTAGCGGGAGGGCCCGGGACCTACAATGAGCAGTTCTTC. Translating gives CASSLELAGGPGTYNEQFF.

A single count supports this clone. This chain connects TRBV27 to TRBJ2-2; D gene unclear. Germline V lookup: CDR1 MNHEY, CDR2 SMNVEV (reference sequence). This CDR3 contains 13 residues. The V and J ends lost 7 bases and 8 bases respectively, with 14 bases between them. The CDR3 nucleotides read TGTGCCAGCATAGGAGTTACGCCGGGGGAGCTGTTTTTT. It yields the protein CASIGVTPGELFF.

This CDR3 reads CAWSVGQNYGYTF. Written as DNA, the CDR3 is TGTGCCTGGAGTGTCGGACAGAACTATGGCTACACCTTC. V is TRBV30 and J is TRBJ1-2; a possible D gene is TRBD1 (6 bases). The CDR3 spans 13 residues. The V end was cut by 0 bases, the J end by 2 bases, with 7 bases between. The germline V gene encodes CDR1 GTSNPN and CDR2 SVGIG (reference sequence).

Details on this clone: At the DNA level, this CDR3 is encoded by other sequences in the same sample as well. V is TRBV5-6 and J is TRBJ2-5; D gene ambiguous. Looked up from germline, CDR1 is SGHDT and CDR2 is YYEEEE. This CDR3 has 11 residues. V was cut by 2 bases and J by 5 bases, with 4 bases left in between. CDR3: CASSLRETQYF. In nucleotides, the CDR3 is TGTGCCAGCAGCTTACGGGAGACCCAGTACTTC.

This clone was picked up a small number of times. This chain uses TRBV27 with TRBJ1-2, with a tentative D call TRBD1 (5 bases). CDR1 is MNHEY, CDR2 SMNVEV, per germline (reference sequence). This CDR3 has 15 amino acids. V was clipped by 5 bases and J by 3 bases, with 16 bases between them. The DNA for the CDR3 is TGTGCCAGCAGTCCCCTGGAGGGGCTGTACTATGGCTACACCTTC. Translating gives CASSPLEGLYYGYTF.

V gene TRBV7-2 combines with J gene TRBJ1-1; D perhaps matches TRBD1 (5 bases). Per the germline V gene, CDR1 is SGHTA and CDR2 is FQGNSA. This CDR3 is built from 16 residues. The V and J ends lost 1 base and 0 bases respectively, with 12 bases between them. CDR3 bases: TGTGCCAGCAGCTTAGTTGTGGGGCGAGTGAACACTGAAGCTTTCTTT. The encoded protein is CASSLVVGRVNTEAFF. Full variable domain (outside the CDR3, taken from reference TRBV7-2 and TRBJ1-1): GAGVSQSPSNKVTEKGKDVELRCDPISGHTALYWYRQSLGQGLEFLIYFQGNSAPDKSGLPSDRFSAERTGGSVSTLTIQRTQQEDSAVYLCASSLVVGRVNTEAFFGQGTRLTVV.

This chain joins TRBV7-2 and TRBJ2-1, with no clear D. CDR1 is SGHTA, CDR2 FQGNSA, per germline. The CDR3 runs to 13 residues. V dropped 8 bases and J dropped 5 bases, with 13 bases sitting between them. The CDR3: CASEEVGDNEQFF. The CDR3 DNA follows: TGTGCCAGCGAAGAGGTCGGCGACAATGAGCAGTTCTTC. Complete variable domain (other parts from reference TRBV7-2 and TRBJ2-1): GAGVSQSPSNKVTEKGKDVELRCDPISGHTALYWYRQSLGQGLEFLIYFQGNSAPDKSGLPSDRFSAERTGGSVSTLTIQRTQQEDSAVYLCASEEVGDNEQFFGPGTRLTVL.

The chain is built from TRBV19 and TRBJ2-6, with 8 bases that match TRBD1. Germline V CDR1 and CDR2: LNHDA, SQIVND (reference sequence). The CDR3 is 16 residues long. V gave up 9 bases and J gave up 0 bases; unmatched junction bases: 7. For the CDR3, the DNA is TGTGCCAGATTGACAGGGGTGAGCTCTGGGGCCAACGTCCTGACTTTC. It codes for CARLTGVSSGANVLTF.

CDR3 residues: CAGVLTRGIYEQYF. As DNA, the CDR3 is TGTGCCGGCGTCCTCACTAGGGGGATCTACGAGCAGTACTTC. The V gene is TRBV5-3, the J gene TRBJ2-7; D might be TRBD1 (6 bases). TRBV5-3 has ORF status, its function being uncertain. Trimming shortened V by 10 bases and J by 3 bases, and 20 bases separated the two germline ends. CDR3 length equals 14 residues.

The chain links TRBV5-1 to TRBJ2-7, with TRBD1 identical over 7 bases. After removal of 3 bases from V and 3 bases from J, the junction contained 3 bases not matched to a gene. Germline V CDR1 and CDR2: SGHRS, YFSETQ. CDR3 length equals 13 residues. In nucleotides, the CDR3 is TGCGCCAGCAGCTCACAGGGGTACTACGAGCAGTACTTC. Its translation is CASSSQGYYEQYF.

This clone came up once. This rearrangement joins TRBV27 to TRBJ2-1; TRBD2 aligns across 8 bases. With V trimmed by 5 bases and J by 4 bases, 13 bases remained unmatched. The CDR3 is made up of 17 amino acids. The V gene's germline CDR1 is MNHEY and CDR2 SMNVEV (reference sequence). CDR3 loop: CASSGSWGGGTYNEQFF. The CDR3 DNA is TGTGCCAGCAGTGGATCGTGGGGCGGGGGGACTTACAATGAGCAGTTCTTC.

The chain is built from TRBV19 and TRBJ2-4, with TRBD1 identical over 7 bases. Germline trimming cut 3 bases from V and 8 bases from J; bases unmatched to any gene: 7. Germline CDR1 is LNHDA and CDR2 is SQIVND (reference sequence). The CDR3 sequence is 14 residues long. The CDR3 region has the DNA TGTGCCAGTAGTATGCAAGGTGACAGGGACATTCAGTACTTC. This gives the protein CASSMQGDRDIQYF.

CDR3 DNA: TGTGCCAGCGGGACACCTTATAGCAATCAGCCCCAGCATTTT. This gives the protein CASGTPYSNQPQHF. The V call is TRBV27, the J call TRBJ1-5; D possibly corresponds to TRBD1 (6 bases). This CDR3 is built from 14 residues. Germline CDR1 MNHEY, CDR2 SMNVEV (reference sequence). The ends were cut back, 8 bases at V and 0 bases at J, with 11 bases in the middle.